A selection of T cell receptor beta chains follows, all from one sample in a study of PD-1 blockade in classical Hodgkin lymphoma. TCRdb's copy holds only in-frame clones and misses some; the assay was immunoSEQ multiplex PCR. Among about 37,000 clones listed, 80% to 90% were seen once. This material consisted of peripheral blood mononuclear cells (PBMCs), taken before the second cycle of nivolumab. Receptors were obtained from a human donor with classical Hodgkin lymphoma. Each CDR3 is given with its conserved first and last residue. D genes are given only for firm matches. Size is omitted from some rows. Given values are once, few, many or a class for expanded clones.

-	TRBD1	TRBV27	TRBJ2-7	CASSLRGDREVNEQYF	TGTGCCAGCAGTTTACGGGGGGACAGGGAAGTGAACGAGCAGTACTTC
-	TRBD2	TRBV5-1	TRBJ2-3	CASSAKLAGDSDTQYF	TGCGCCAGCAGCGCCAAACTAGCGGGAGACTCAGATACGCAGTATTTT
-	-	TRBV12-5	TRBJ2-5	CASGYGRQETQYF	TGTGCTAGTGGTTACGGGCGGCAAGAGACCCAGTACTTC
-	-	TRBV5-1	TRBJ2-2	CASSLELFTGELFF	TGCGCCAGCAGCTTGGAGCTGTTCACCGGGGAGCTGTTTTTT
-	TRBD1	TRBV29-1	TRBJ2-5	CSYRVQGAGETQYF	TGCAGCTATCGCGTCCAGGGGGCGGGGGAGACCCAGTACTTC
-	TRBD2	TRBV7-9	TRBJ2-3	CASSLNRDYLTDTQYF	TGTGCCAGCAGCTTAAACCGGGACTATCTCACAGATACGCAGTATTTT
-	-	TRBV15	TRBJ1-4	CATSRDRARSEKLFF	TGTGCCACCAGCAGAGACAGGGCCCGGAGTGAAAAACTGTTTTTT
-	-	TRBV21-1	TRBJ2-7	CASSKGYYEQYF	TGTGCCAGCAGCAAAGGCTACTACGAGCAGTACTTC
-	TRBD1	TRBV12-5	TRBJ2-2	CASGWDRDLGELFF	TGTGCTAGTGGTTGGGACAGGGACCTCGGGGAGCTGTTTTTT
once	-	TRBV11-3	TRBJ2-7	CASSLVHSLIYEQYF	TGTGCCAGCAGCTTAGTTCACTCCCTGATCTACGAGCAGTACTTC
-	-	TRBV18	TRBJ1-1	CASSPKGNTEAFF	TGTGCCAGCTCACCAAAGGGGAACACTGAAGCTTTCTTT
-	-	TRBV6-6	TRBJ2-7	CASSYSERAPSYEQYF	TGTGCCAGCAGTTACTCGGAACGGGCACCATCCTACGAGCAGTACTTC
-	-	TRBV27	TRBJ2-7	CAIPGPEQYF	TGTGCCATTCCTGGGCCCGAGCAGTACTTC
hyperexpanded	-	TRBV11-2	TRBJ2-7	CASSLLEYEQYF	TGTGCCAGCAGCTTATTGGAATACGAGCAGTACTTC
-	-	TRBV19	TRBJ1-1	CASSIGRAPDGTEAFF	TGTGCCAGTAGTATTGGCAGGGCCCCGGATGGGACTGAAGCTTTCTTT
-	TRBD1	TRBV30	TRBJ1-1	CAWSLQGHTEAFF	TGTGCCTGGAGTTTACAGGGGCACACTGAAGCTTTCTTT
few	-	TRBV28	TRBJ2-7	CASSLAYEQYF	TGTGCCAGCAGTTTAGCCTACGAGCAGTACTTC
-	-	TRBV2	TRBJ1-1	CASRQTVNTEAFF	TGTGCCAGCAGGCAGACGGTGAACACTGAAGCTTTCTTT
-	-	TRBV5-1	TRBJ2-7	CASSLAGTMGSEQYF	TGCGCCAGCAGCTTGGCGGGGACCATGGGTTCCGAGCAGTACTTC
medium-sized	TRBD1	TRBV15	TRBJ2-7	CATSQDRSYEQYF	TGTGCCACCAGCCAGGACAGGTCTTACGAGCAGTACTTC
-	-	TRBV6-5	TRBJ1-1	CASRGNTEAFF	TGTGCCAGCCGGGGGAACACTGAAGCTTTCTTT
-	-	TRBV7-6	TRBJ2-7	CASSLRRDYEQYF	TGTGCCAGCAGCTTAAGAAGGGACTACGAGCAGTACTTC
-	TRBD2	TRBV5-6	TRBJ2-6	CASSLETAGGFRANVLTF	TGTGCCAGCAGCTTGGAAACAGCGGGAGGCTTCAGGGCCAACGTCCTGACTTTC
-	TRBD2	TRBV6-5	TRBJ2-7	CASSYRLAGAYEQYF	TGTGCCAGCAGTTATCGACTAGCGGGGGCCTACGAGCAGTACTTC
-	-	TRBV10-3	TRBJ2-1	CAISDGRGALNEQFF	TGTGCCATCAGTGATGGCAGGGGGGCCTTGAATGAGCAGTTCTTC
-	-	TRBV28	TRBJ1-1	CASSLYQGTNTEAFF	TGTGCCAGCAGTTTATATCAGGGGACGAACACTGAAGCTTTCTTT
-	-	TRBV6-5	TRBJ2-1	CASSGLFNEQFF	TGTGCCAGCAGTGGACTATTCAATGAGCAGTTCTTC
-	-	TRBV13	TRBJ2-5	CASSPERGYQETQYF	TGTGCCAGCAGCCCCGAGAGGGGGTATCAAGAGACCCAGTACTTC
once	TRBD2	TRBV5-1	TRBJ2-3	CASSLGRTSGGSTDTQYF	TGCGCCAGCAGCTTGGGACGGACTAGCGGGGGAAGCACAGATACGCAGTATTTT
-	TRBD2	TRBV11-3	TRBJ2-7	CASSGGTSGSYEQYF	TGTGCCAGCAGCGGCGGGACTAGCGGGAGTTACGAGCAGTACTTC
-	-	TRBV30	TRBJ2-1	CAWSVASGNEQFF	TGTGCCTGGAGTGTAGCATCAGGAAATGAGCAGTTCTTC
-	-	TRBV7-2	TRBJ2-1	CASSSVSGFVQFF	TGTGCCAGCAGCTCGGTTAGCGGTTTTGTGCAGTTCTTC
-	-	TRBV6-1	TRBJ2-4	CASSESPGQTQYF	TGTGCCAGCAGTGAATCCCCCGGACAGACTCAGTACTTC
-	-	TRBV6-5	TRBJ2-1	CASTPMWGSGNEQFF	TGTGCCAGCACCCCAATGTGGGGGAGTGGTAATGAGCAGTTCTTC
-	TRBD1	TRBV13	TRBJ2-7	CASSLPTGATYEQYF	TGTGCCAGCAGCTTACCGACAGGGGCCACCTACGAGCAGTACTTC
few	-	TRBV28	TRBJ2-7	CASSQTGTKSHEQYF	TGTGCCAGCAGTCAAACCGGGACAAAGTCCCACGAGCAGTACTTC
-	-	TRBV7-3	TRBJ2-3	CASSLGPGSTDTQYF	TGTGCCAGCAGCTTAGGGCCAGGGAGTACAGATACGCAGTATTTT
-	-	TRBV5-1	TRBJ2-2	CASSLGQATGELFF	TGCGCCAGCAGCTTGGGGCAGGCAACCGGGGAGCTGTTTTTT
-	TRBD1	TRBV9	TRBJ1-1	CASSVGTVTEAFF	TGTGCCAGCAGCGTTGGGACAGTCACTGAAGCTTTCTTT
-	TRBD2	TRBV7-2	TRBJ2-1	CASSSWTSGSNEQFF	TGTGCCAGCAGCTCATGGACTAGCGGCTCTAATGAGCAGTTCTTC
-	-	TRBV6-5	TRBJ1-1	CTSSPAGTEAFF	TGTACCAGCAGCCCCGCGGGCACTGAAGCTTTCTTT
few	-	TRBV10-3	TRBJ2-7	CAISESTYYEQYF	TGTGCCATCAGTGAGTCGACCTACTACGAGCAGTACTTC